The present TCR beta chain was sequenced within a study of blood T cell repertoires in COVID-19. About the study: COVID-19 samples, acute and convalescent, were from the United States, Italy and Spain. From T cells, B-cell-depleted T cells, or PBMCs came the material, which was cDNA or gDNA.

Germline-derived CDR1 and CDR2 are SGHDT and YYEEEE. V lost 9 bases, J lost 10 bases, and 16 bases lay in between. This CDR3 is 11 amino acids long. Per the authors' pipeline: Researchers report that nucleated cell counts were estimated from reference gene primer amplification. Profiling relied on immunoSEQ multiplex PCR, and the TCRdb table lists in-frame clones only, not all of them. The V and J calls and clone size were taken over from that table, and D and trimming were inferred from the DNA. Here the sample spans approximately 79,000 clones, around 83% being singletons. This clonotype was sampled from a woman aged 45-59 years with acute or convalescent COVID-19. This chain uses TRBV5-6 with TRBJ1-2; possible D gene TRBD1, 5 bases. Source material: peripheral blood. The CDR3 region has the DNA TGTGCCACCGCCCTCCGGGGGTCCTACACCTTC. Protein product: CATALRGSYTF.